These 12 T cell receptor beta chains were sequenced from one sample in a study of blood T cell repertoires in COVID-19. Sequencing used immunoSEQ multiplex PCR; TCRdb keeps in-frame clones, though not all of them. The sample holds roughly 150,000 clones; 78% are singletons and the top ten take around 9.9%. The sample comprised peripheral blood. The receptor source for this set is a man aged 60 to 69 who had recovered from COVID-19.

V usage is TRBV7-2 and J usage is TRBJ1-5; D uncertain. Germline CDR1 and CDR2: SGHTA and FQGNSA. Trimming shortened V by 1 base and J by 0 bases, and 7 bases separated the two germline ends. The CDR3 contains 15 residues. CDR3 DNA sequence: TGTGCCAGCAGCTTAGTCCCGGGTAGCAATCAGCCCCAGCATTTT. Its translation: CASSLVPGSNQPQHF.

V gene TRBV28 combines with J gene TRBJ2-1, with 9 bases aligning to TRBD2. This CDR3 has 15 amino acids. The V gene end was trimmed by 6 bases and the J gene end by 9 bases; junction bases not matched to a gene: 12. CDR1 and CDR2 from the germline V gene are MDHEN and SYDVKM. The CDR3 loop reads CASSFWTSVGTEQFF. The CDR3 region has the DNA TGTGCCAGCAGCTTTTGGACTAGCGTTGGCACTGAGCAGTTCTTC.

The genes are TRBV24-1 and TRBJ2-3, with a tentative D call TRBD1 (6 bases). The CDR3 runs 15 residues. CDR1 is KGHDR and CDR2 is SFDVKD in the germline V gene. V dropped 5 bases and J dropped 2 bases, with 13 bases sitting between them. For the CDR3, the DNA is TGTGCCACCAGTGCCCAACAGGGCCCCACAGATACGCAGTATTTT. Its protein product is CATSAQQGPTDTQYF.

This chain joins TRBV5-1 and TRBJ2-7; the match to TRBD1 covers 8 bases. Germline-derived CDR1 and CDR2 are SGHRS and YFSETQ. The V and J ends lost 1 base and 6 bases, in that order; junction bases with no gene match: 0. The CDR3 consists of 12 residues. The CDR3 protein is CASSLTGGEQYF. CDR3 nucleotides: TGCGCCAGCAGCTTGACAGGGGGCGAGCAGTACTTC.

This clone was seen just once. This sequence joins TRBV19 and TRBJ1-3; 8 bases are shared with TRBD1. Trimming took 7 bases from V and 6 from J; bases not matched to a gene: 14. Germline lookup yields CDR1 LNHDA and CDR2 SQIVND (reference sequence). The CDR3 length is 16 residues. In DNA form, the CDR3 reads TGTGCCAGTACCAAAGGAGTCCGGACAGGGTCAAACACCATATATTTT. Translating it yields CASTKGVRTGSNTIYF.

This chain connects TRBV9 to TRBJ1-3, with 7 nucleotides matching TRBD1. Unmatched junction bases numbered 6, after V lost 0 bases and J lost 0 bases. Germline CDR1 is SGDLS and CDR2 is YYNGEE. This CDR3 region has 17 residues. CDR3: CASSVAGQGVSGNTIYF. CDR3 sequence (DNA): TGTGCCAGCAGCGTAGCTGGGCAGGGGGTCTCTGGAAACACCATATATTTT. Supplemented by reference TRBV9 and TRBJ1-3, the full variable domain reads DSGVTQTPKHLITATGQRVTLRCSPRSGDLSVYWYQQSLDQGLQFLIQYYNGEERAKGNILERFSAQQFPDLHSELNLSSLELGDSALYFCASSVAGQGVSGNTIYFGEGSWLTVV.

The chain uses TRBV15 and TRBJ2-3; a possible D gene is TRBD2 (6 bases). V was cut by 3 bases and J by 5 bases, with 15 bases left in between. The CDR3 contains 15 residues. The germline V gene has CDR1 LNHNV and CDR2 YYDKDF (reference sequence). CDR3 coding DNA: TGTGCCACCAGCAGTGCGGGGCTTCGGGGAGATACGCAGTATTTT. This encodes CATSSAGLRGDTQYF. The full variable domain, rest sourced from reference TRBV15 and TRBJ2-3, is DAMVIQNPRYQVTQFGKPVTLSCSQTLNHNVMYWYQQKSSQAPKLLFHYYDKDFNNEADTPDNFQSRRPNTSFCFLDIRSPGLGDTAMYLCATSSAGLRGDTQYFGPGTRLTVL.

V usage is TRBV9 and J usage is TRBJ2-3, with D unclear. V shed 0 bases and J shed 0 bases, with 11 bases lying between them. This CDR3 has 16 residues. CDR1 is SGDLS and CDR2 is YYNGEE in the germline V gene. The DNA for the CDR3 is TGTGCCAGCAGCGTAGTTACCCAGGCGAGCACAGATACGCAGTATTTT. Translation: CASSVVTQASTDTQYF. Using reference TRBV9 and TRBJ2-3 for the parts outside the CDR3, the full variable domain is DSGVTQTPKHLITATGQRVTLRCSPRSGDLSVYWYQQSLDQGLQFLIQYYNGEERAKGNILERFSAQQFPDLHSELNLSSLELGDSALYFCASSVVTQASTDTQYFGPGTRLTVL.

This clone has a handful of counts. The rearrangement uses TRBV30 and TRBJ2-2, with a possible D match to TRBD2 (6 bases). The CDR3 has 15 amino acids. CDR1 is GTSNPN and CDR2 is SVGIG in the germline V gene (reference sequence). Trimming left V 6 bases short and J 2 bases short, with 16 bases between. CDR3 amino acids: CACPYGRINTGELFF. The CDR3 DNA reads TGTGCCTGCCCTTACGGGAGAATAAACACCGGGGAGCTGTTTTTT.

The chain links TRBV18 to TRBJ1-4; TRBD1 aligns across 7 bases. The CDR3 runs 16 residues. The germline V gene has CDR1 KGHSH and CDR2 LQKENI. With V trimmed by 3 bases and J by 0 bases, 4 bases remained unmatched. CDR3 loop: CASSPGQAATNEKLFF. The CDR3 DNA sequence: TGTGCCAGCTCACCCGGACAGGCAGCAACTAATGAAAAACTGTTTTTT.

The J gene is TRBJ2-7, the V gene TRBV6-2 or TRBV6-3; D might be TRBD2 (5 bases). Between the trimmed V and J ends, which lost 5 bases and 2 bases, there was a span of 13 bases. The CDR3 is 14 residues long. Germline loops: CDR1 MNHEY, CDR2 SVGEGT. DNA for the CDR3: TGTGCCAGCAGTGGCTGGACTCATGCCTACGAGCAGTACTTC. Translating it yields CASSGWTHAYEQYF.

The genes are TRBV3-1 (or the pseudogene TRBV3-2) and TRBJ1-4; 10 bases agree with TRBD1. Germline assignment: CDR1 LGHDT and CDR2 YNNKEL (reference sequence). After removal of 2 bases from V and 5 bases from J, the junction contained 2 bases not matched to a gene. This CDR3 is 15 amino acids long. CDR3 sequence (DNA): TGTGCCAGCAGCCAAAGGGACAGGGGAAATGAAAAACTGTTTTTT. Translation gives CASSQRDRGNEKLFF.